This T cell receptor beta chain was sequenced in a study of cytomegalovirus exposure and HLA in healthy donors (dated by TCRdb to about 2017). Describing the broader study: An earlier analysis of more than 550 of the donors reported approximately 300 Gb of sequence data and 95 million to 140 million unique TCR beta sequences obtained from around 180 million T cells. To predict cytomegalovirus infection status, the study brought together high-throughput TCR immunosequencing, statistical association of individual TCRs with disease status, and machine learning. Typing coverage varied by locus: about 620-630 donors for A, B, C, DRB1 and DQB1; roughly 500 for DQA1; around 610 for DPA1; roughly 450 for DPB1. HLA typing included class I and class II loci at four-digit resolution. The study aimed to test whether signatures of past pathogen exposure could be identified by cataloging public T cell receptors. Because of strong linkage in the cohort, 4 to 6 DR-DQ haplotypes were treated as single units for association and clustering. The later analysis used no new phenotypic data to find candidate immune exposures, relying instead on TCR beta sequences and their occurrence across donors. In a later analysis, previously published TCR beta repertoires from 550 to 700 donors were re-analyzed and high-resolution HLA genotyping was added so that TCR occurrence patterns could be studied. Alongside the repertoire data, information on donor age, sex, ethnicity and CMV serostatus was compiled. The study used immunosequencing to profile the T cell repertoires of under 700 subjects and linked those repertoires to cytomegalovirus serostatus. Roughly 300 gigabases of sequencing data and around 80 million unique TCR sequences made up an early release that covered about 640 HLA-typed donors. An earlier analysis of 587 of the donors applied high-throughput TCR beta sequencing to assess whether each TCR beta V gene segment acted as functional or pseudogenic. Every repertoire in the discovery cohort had been generated on one and the same sequencing platform. A later genetic analysis used genome-wide SNP genotypes for about 55% of the 666 donors, treating that subset as a discovery cohort. Among the roughly 430 genotyped donors, about 83% belonged to the genetic ancestry cluster associated with self-reported Caucasian donors. Besides the first cohort of about 730 subjects, a separate validation cohort made up of over 100 different subjects was used. On average, approximately 250,000 unique TCR beta nucleotide sequences were sequenced per donor among some 430 genotyped donors of the cohort, with 15% to 20% of those sequences being non-productive. Beyond this particular receptor, the publication reports: At a false discovery rate of 0.05, a later analysis linked fewer than 20,000 TCR beta sequences to specific HLA alleles. The cohort was sequenced for TCR beta chains only, and without alpha or paired-chain data the features that could be detected were limited. In a later genetic analysis, fewer N-insertions in productive TCRs were reported among donors in an Asian-associated ancestry cluster than the roughly 700-donor mean. For the cohort, immune exposure information was limited to CMV serostatus. According to a later analysis, most CMV-associated TCR beta chains appeared to be HLA-restricted, and the HLA associations seemed to be driven largely by CMV exposure. In a later genetic analysis, a missense DCLRE1C variant was associated with V-gene and J-gene trimming of TCR beta chains, and the association was replicated in an independent cohort. In a later analysis, HLA-associated TCR beta chains were found to be more clonally expanded and to have lower generation probabilities than equally common non-associated chains. Some IMGT-functional V segments, including TRBV6-2 and TRBV6-3, could not be told apart with the 87-base-pair reads, so those segments were excluded. Most TCR sequences were observed very rarely across donors, whereas some public TCRs were present in many individuals. Because HLA typing was unavailable for some donors at each locus, only the typed subset was used in association tests. Assigning TCR associations to individual alleles was difficult when HLA alleles, especially DR and DQ, strongly co-occurred. The classifier was reported to diagnose cytomegalovirus status with high specificity and sensitivity in both the original cohort and the validation cohort. Correlated functional status among segregating V segments might reflect linkage disequilibrium, but an unknown experimental factor could not be ruled out. The authors suggested that the approach could potentially be generalized to other disease states and immunological phenotypes. In a later analysis, TCR association rates were found to vary across HLA loci, with the most associated TCRs seen for DRB1 alleles and the fewest for HLA-C alleles. Sequencing depth was assumed to be roughly uniform across donors in the presence/absence analyses, though that assumption may not hold. According to a later analysis, parvovirus B19, influenza, CMV and Epstein-Barr virus appeared linked to several top co-occurrence clusters. Because counts were too low, some 16 rarely observed V segments, including chromosome 9 orphons, were excluded from the earlier analysis of 500 to 700 of the donors. In an earlier analysis of roughly 500 of the donors, most TCR beta V segments appeared in productive rearrangements about 87% or about 30% of the time, broadly matching IMGT annotations. A further reported finding was that TCR beta sequences accurately predicted the HLA-A and HLA-B alleles for most subjects in the first cohort. A cluster of highly shared sequence variants was judged likely to represent a technical artifact of the sequencing pipeline. In vitro tests confirmed that a few of the cytomegalovirus-associated TCR beta chains recognize cytomegalovirus antigens. The study gave a list of 150 to 200 TCR beta chains associated with cytomegalovirus.

In the case of this clone: Its cognate antigen has yet to be identified. Base qualities are not provided; no much larger clone lies one nucleotide away.

V loses 4 bases at its end and J loses 7 bases; junction bases beyond the gene matches: 11. From the germline V gene, CDR1 is MGHDK and CDR2 is SYGVNS. The CDR3 covers 16 residues, taking in both the cysteine and the phenylalanine. Only the CDR3 part of the read is kept: 48 bases, read in frame from the first base. The library was made by the immunoSEQ multiplex PCR assay. For the multiplex PCR, a mixture combining 60 forward primers for TCR Vbeta segments and 13 reverse primers for TCR Jbeta segments was used. The CDR3 region of rearranged TCR beta genes was amplified from genomic DNA with a multiplex PCR assay. On the Illumina HiSeq System, the amplified TCR beta libraries were sequenced as 87-base-pair reads. Per the original workflow: A later analysis tallied roughly 76 million unique TCR beta chains across the 666 repertoires, and 10 million to 11 million of those chains were shared by two or more donors. Raw reads were error-corrected and collapsed into unique sequences with a nearest-neighbor algorithm that merged closely related sequences to remove PCR and sequencing errors. To assign V, D and J gene segments, CDR3 sequences were aligned to IMGT reference sequences. Each retained sequence needed at least a six-nucleotide match to both a V gene segment and a J gene segment. Rearrangements were called productive when the CDR3 lacked stop codons and stayed in frame with V and J; all others were non-productive. CDR3 was defined according to IMGT convention as the region running from the second conserved V-encoded cysteine to the conserved J-encoded phenylalanine. In an earlier analysis of more than 550 of the donors, sequences lacking an unambiguous match to a single V gene segment were excluded. An earlier analysis of 587 of the donors classified V segments as functional when productive rearrangements were above 56.7% and as segregating when the standard deviation between donors was above 5%. A statistical classification framework was developed to diagnose cytomegalovirus status using the catalog of TCR beta chain sequences. A later analysis assigned V and J genes by comparing TCR nucleotide sequences with IMGT/GENE-DB human TR gene sequences. The TCRdist pipeline was used in a later analysis to assign CDR3 sequences and most-parsimonious VDJ recombination scenarios. In a later analysis, each TCR beta chain was defined by its CDR3 amino acid sequence together with its V-gene family, and reads without a unique V-gene family were excluded. A later analysis removed 500 to 650 highly shared, low-generation-probability nucleotide sequences to deal with suspected cross-contamination and a sequencing artifact. A later analysis calculated a clonal expansion index for each public chain from normalized within-repertoire ranks of inferred template counts. Generation probabilities in a later analysis came from a VDJ recombination model fitted to out-of-frame rearrangements, and those results were checked against IGoR. In a later analysis, TCR-TCR, TCR-HLA and TCR-CMV co-occurrence was scored with hypergeometric tests, and a repertoire-size bias correction was applied to TCR pairs. A later analysis estimated false discovery rates by permuting HLA or CMV assignments 20 times. In a later analysis, co-occurring TCRs were grouped with DBSCAN, and TCRdist sequence similarity was added when clustering was performed within HLA-allele-positive subsets. Co-occurrence clustering excluded repertoires with fewer than 30,000 or more than 120,000 public chains, plus five with anomalous nucleotide sharing. Held by TCRdb, this immuneACCESS table contains in-frame sequences only and omits some clones. Under half of the omission traces to an unresolved V gene where checked; the cause of the rest is unknown. V and J calls plus clone size are reproduced from that table; the DNA served to infer D and trimming. The sample table holds about 52,000 clones, of which 50% to 70% were seen once. The top ten clones comprise over 9.5% of the sample.

The cohort was made up of 500 to 850 healthy bone marrow donors. At the time of sampling, every cohort member was nominally healthy, though immune exposures that went unrecorded were likely present. CMV serostatus was recorded as positive for 250 to 300 and negative for about half of the 666 cohort members, whereas no CMV serostatus was recorded for the donor in question. A peripheral blood sample was collected from each donor, and TCR beta sequencing was performed on peripheral blood mononuclear cells. Genomic DNA extraction from the blood cell samples was performed with the Qiagen DNeasy Blood Extraction Kit.

Sample: PBMCs. The receptor chain draws on TRBV25-1 and TRBJ2-1; TRBD1 agrees with 9 junctional bases. The TCR originated in a human donor in good health. CDR3 protein: CASSVSGQGLRNEQFF. The nucleotide sequence is given as TGTGCCAGCAGTGTCTCGGGACAGGGACTACGAAATGAGCAGTTCTTC.